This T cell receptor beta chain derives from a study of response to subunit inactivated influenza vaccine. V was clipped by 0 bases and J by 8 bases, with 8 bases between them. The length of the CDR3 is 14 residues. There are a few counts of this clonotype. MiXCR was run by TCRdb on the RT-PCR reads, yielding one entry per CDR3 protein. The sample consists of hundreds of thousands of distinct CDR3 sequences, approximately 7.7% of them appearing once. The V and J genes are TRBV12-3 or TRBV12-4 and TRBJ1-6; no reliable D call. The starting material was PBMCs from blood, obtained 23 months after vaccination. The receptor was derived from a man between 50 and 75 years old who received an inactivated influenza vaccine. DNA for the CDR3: TGTGCCAGCAGTTTAGCGCATGGGTATTCACCCCTCCACTTT. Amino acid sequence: CASSLAHGYSPLHF.